This T cell receptor (beta chain) was documented in a study of human T cells and chemical hapten exposure. TCRdb reprocessed the RACE reads via MiXCR and lists one record per CDR3 protein. The sample includes about 58,000 distinct CDR3 sequences, 9.5% to 15% of them seen just once. Time point meaning: patch test 3, about 24 weeks after DPC sensitization. Treatment specified: therapeutic diphenylcyclopropenone sensitization with weekly scalp DPC. The table lists this clonotype with many counts. Germline loops: CDR1 LGHDT, CDR2 YNNKEL (reference sequence). Trimming stripped 4 bases from V and 2 bases from J, with 6 bases between. The length of the CDR3 is 12 residues.

The source was whole blood, collected in connection with sensitization to the hapten diphenylcyclopropenone (DPC). This TCR derives from a man aged 30-40 years with alopecia areata. Some clones in this sample may be carry-over from other donors' samples. The J gene is TRBJ2-7, the V gene TRBV3-1; D unresolved. The chain's CDR3 is CASSPTPYEQYF. CDR3 coding DNA: TGTGCCAGCAGCCCAACCCCCTACGAGCAGTACTTC.